This TCR beta chain derives from a study of persistence of HIV-infected CD4 T cells. In regard to this clone: What it recognizes is unknown.

Nonspecific anti-CD3/anti-CD28 bead stimulation represents the broad CD4+ T cell repertoire. Sorting selected CD4+ T cells upregulating both CD40 ligand and CD69. This was the immunoSEQ version 4 assay in survey mode. The assay was immunoSEQ multiplex PCR, and TCRdb's table has in-frame clones only and misses some. This table holds 40,000 to 55,000 clones, approximately 90% found once. The length of the CDR3 is 16 residues. V was trimmed by 5 bases and J by 4 bases, leaving 19 bases between them. Germline assignment: CDR1 SGHKS and CDR2 YYEKEE (reference sequence). The V call is TRBV5-5, the J call TRBJ2-1; D possibly corresponds to TRBD2 (5 bases). This receptor was obtained from an adult woman with HIV who was CMV-seropositive. The sample was CD4+ T cells sorted from PBMCs after roughly 20-hour stimulation, taken from a patient who received antiretroviral therapy. The CDR3 sequence: CASSSFYEAVYNEQFF. CDR3 bases: TGTGCCAGCAGTTCGTTTTATGAAGCGGTGTACAATGAGCAGTTCTTC.